This TCR beta chain comes out of a study of cytomegalovirus exposure and HLA in healthy donors. Study-level results: Because they were indistinguishable, some V segments, including TRBV6-2 and TRBV6-3, were excluded. Trimming of TCR beta V- and J-genes showed a link, identified in a later analysis, to a missense DCLRE1C variant. Analysis performed later found more than 15,000 TCR beta sequences associated with HLA alleles at 0.05 false discovery rate.

Worth noting for this clone: Antigen specificity is unknown.

PCR primers comprised 60 Vbeta and 13 Jbeta primers. Clones were sequenced by immunoSEQ multiplex PCR, and TCRdb holds only the in-frame ones, with some missing. The sample lists about 130,000 clones; roughly four fifths were seen once. The CDR3 consists of 17 residues. V trimming: 1 base; J trimming: 5 bases; junction bases outside the gene matches: 8. Germline CDR1 and CDR2: SGHNT and YENEEA. This clonotype originated in a woman in her fifties or sixties in good health and CMV-seronegative. The sample taken for sequencing was PBMCs. The rearrangement joins TRBV11-3 to TRBJ2-2; 9 nucleotides agree with TRBD2. CDR3: CASSLVLAGGPTGELFF. The DNA of the CDR3 is TGTGCCAGCAGCTTAGTTCTCGCGGGAGGGCCTACCGGGGAGCTGTTTTTT.